This TCR beta chain is from a study of PD-1 blockade in classical Hodgkin lymphoma. For the study at large: Every 2 weeks, patients had 3 mg/kg nivolumab intravenously.

The CDR3 contains 14 residues. The table came from immunoSEQ multiplex PCR; TCRdb's copy has only in-frame clones and leaves some out. The sample has approximately 100,000 clones, about 89% seen once. Remarks on this clone: Its antigen is still unknown.

After autologous stem cell transplantation all patients relapsed, and prior brentuximab vedotin exposure differed between cohorts. Study-wide results and caveats: The baseline diversity of complete responders showed similarity to that of newly diagnosed patients. At C4D1, TCR diversity had climbed significantly for CD4+ cells, though not for CD8+ cells. Newly diagnosed patients were reported to start with lower TCR diversity than healthy donors.

This sequence was found in a human donor with classical Hodgkin lymphoma. Sequenced here: peripheral blood mononuclear cells (PBMCs), sampled before the second cycle of nivolumab. The chain has TRBV12-2 and TRBJ2-3; the D call TRBD1 from the table was never checked on the DNA. TRBV12-2 is annotated as a pseudogene. CDR3 sequence: CATQGSRVTDTQYF. The CDR3 bases are TGTGCAACTCAGGGGTCGCGGGTCACAGATACGCAGTATTTT.